This T cell receptor beta chain is from a study of early T cells in non-severe SARS-CoV-2 infection. Unique molecular identifiers tagged individual cDNA molecules. TCRdb reprocessed the 5' RACE reads with MiXCR, giving one entry per CDR3 protein. Here the sample spans tens of thousands of distinct CDR3 sequences, 3.9% being singletons. At least ten counts were recorded for this clonotype. CDR1 KGHSH and CDR2 LQKENI come from the germline V gene. This CDR3 region has 14 residues. The V segment lost 6 bases and the J segment 1 base; nucleotides outside the gene matches: 5. The V and J genes are TRBV18 and TRBJ1-1; 7 bases fit TRBD1. This clonotype was obtained from an adult who was a healthcare worker with PCR-confirmed SARS-CoV-2 infection or an uninfected control (not recorded which). Material: whole blood. CDR3 DNA sequence: TGTGCCAGCTCTCCTGGGACAGAGAACACTGAAGCTTTCTTT. Residues: CASSPGTENTEAFF. The variable domain in full, with the rest retrieved from reference TRBV18 and TRBJ1-1, is NAGVMQNPRHLVRRRGQEARLRCSPMKGHSHVYWYRQLPEEGLKFMVYLQKENIIDESGMPKERFSAEFPKEGPSILRIQQVVRGDSAAYFCASSPGTENTEAFFGQGTRLTVV.